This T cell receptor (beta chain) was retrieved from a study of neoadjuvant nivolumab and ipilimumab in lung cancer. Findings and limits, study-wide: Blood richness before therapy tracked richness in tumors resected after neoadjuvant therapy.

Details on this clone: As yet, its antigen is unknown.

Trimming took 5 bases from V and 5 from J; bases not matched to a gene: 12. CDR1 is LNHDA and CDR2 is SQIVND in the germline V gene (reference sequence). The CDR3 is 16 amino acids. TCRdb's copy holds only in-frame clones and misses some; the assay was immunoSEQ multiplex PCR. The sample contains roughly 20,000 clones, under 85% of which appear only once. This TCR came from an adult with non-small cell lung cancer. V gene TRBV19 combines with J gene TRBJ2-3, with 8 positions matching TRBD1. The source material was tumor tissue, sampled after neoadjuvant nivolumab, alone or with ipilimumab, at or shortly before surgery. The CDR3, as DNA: TGTGCCAGTAGTCCGAGGCCAGGGGGCTTGATAGATACGCAGTATTTT. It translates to CASSPRPGGLIDTQYF. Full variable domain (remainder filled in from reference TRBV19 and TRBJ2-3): DGGITQSPKYLFRKEGQNVTLSCEQNLNHDAMYWYRQDPGQGLRLIYYSQIVNDFQKGDIAEGYSVSREKKESFPLTVTSAQKNPTAFYLCASSPRPGGLIDTQYFGPGTRLTVL.